The entry below gives a single T cell receptor beta chain sequence along with its context. Its antigen is not identified. Different DNA sequences within this sample yield the same CDR3. The CDR3 is made up of 10 amino acids. V lost 7 bases and J 2 bases, leaving 5 bases between the germline ends. Germline CDR1 is SQVTM and CDR2 is ANQGSEA. Methods used by the authors: Without quality scores, immunoSEQ junctional reads could not be filtered like full-length reads. Data came from immunoSEQ multiplex PCR; TCRdb stores just in-frame clones and leaves some out. The DNA was the basis for D and trimming; V, J and clone size are from that table. The sample shows 1,400,000 or so clones, approximately 98.5% of them seen only once. The data stem from a study of shared clonotypes between healthy human individuals. Study observations and caveats: Sharing across four donors was highest in naive CD4 (approximately 5%) and lowest in memory CD8 (around 0.4%). Depth of sequencing was expected to influence donor clonotype sharing.

CD4+ cells underwent separation, giving CD45RA+ naive and CD45RA-negative memory subsets. The genes are TRBV29-1 and TRBJ1-1; D unresolved. Sequencing used naive CD4+ T cells sorted from blood. The subset: CD45RA+ positively selected. The receptor comes from a man between 25 and 39 years old in good health. In DNA form, the CDR3 reads TGCAGCGCCTTAAACACTGAAGCTTTCTTT. Translated: CSALNTEAFF.